What follows are 7 T cell receptor beta chains derived from one specimen sequenced in a study of T cell changes during pregnancy in multiple sclerosis. TCRdb's copy holds only in-frame clones and misses some; the assay was immunoSEQ multiplex PCR. The table lists about 53,000 clones, 80% to 95% of them singletons. This specimen consisted of CD4+ T cells from peripheral blood mononuclear cells, obtained in the third trimester of pregnancy. These receptors were obtained from a female donor with multiple sclerosis, enrolled in a pregnancy study.

V and J are TRBV19 and TRBJ2-2; no definite D call. Trimming stripped 7 bases from V and 4 bases from J, with 7 bases between. The CDR3 contains 12 residues. CDR1 is LNHDA and CDR2 is SQIVND in the germline V gene (reference sequence). CDR3 residues: CASKSFTGELFF. The CDR3 DNA reads as TGTGCCAGTAAGAGTTTCACCGGGGAGCTGTTTTTT.

The chain's CDR3 is CASSSGGAGEETQYF. CDR3 DNA sequence: TGTGCCAGCAGCTCCGGGGGAGCGGGGGAAGAGACCCAGTACTTC. V is TRBV7-2 and J is TRBJ2-5, with 8 positions matching TRBD2. J lost 3 bases, V lost 4 bases, and 7 bases had no gene match. This CDR3 is 15 amino acids long. Germline V lookup: CDR1 SGHTA, CDR2 FQGNSA. The full variable domain, rest sourced from reference TRBV7-2 and TRBJ2-5, is GAGVSQSPSNKVTEKGKDVELRCDPISGHTALYWYRQSLGQGLEFLIYFQGNSAPDKSGLPSDRFSAERTGGSVSTLTIQRTQQEDSAVYLCASSSGGAGEETQYFGPGTRLLVL.

This clone was observed once. The rearrangement joins TRBV5-5 to TRBJ1-5; D call uncertain. Between the trimmed V and J ends, which lost 0 bases and 4 bases, there was a span of 11 bases. Germline V lookup: CDR1 SGHKS, CDR2 YYEKEE (reference sequence). The CDR3 is 15 amino acids. The CDR3 DNA reads as TGTGCCAGCAGCTTGGGGCAGGTTCAAAATCAGCCCCAGCATTTT. Its translation: CASSLGQVQNQPQHF.

The chain uses TRBV5-4 and TRBJ1-1; perhaps TRBD1 as D (6 bases). The CDR3 is made up of 16 amino acids. The germline CDR1 and CDR2 sequences are SGHNT and YYREEE (reference sequence). Trimming cost V 0 bases and J 5 bases, with 17 bases left between them. DNA for the CDR3: TGTGCCAGCAGCTTGGAATTCGGCAGGGGAGGGACTGAAGCTTTCTTT. This gives the protein CASSLEFGRGGTEAFF. Supplemented by reference TRBV5-4 and TRBJ1-1, the full variable domain reads ETGVTQSPTHLIKTRGQQVTLRCSSQSGHNTVSWYQQALGQGPQFIFQYYREEENGRGNFPPRFSGLQFPNYSSELNVNALELDDSALYLCASSLEFGRGGTEAFFGQGTRLTVV.

The rearrangement uses TRBV6-4 and TRBJ1-1; weak D call: TRBD1 (5 bases). Trimming shortened V by 0 bases and J by 5 bases, and 13 bases separated the two germline ends. Germline-derived CDR1 and CDR2 are MRHNA and SNTAGT. The CDR3 contains 15 residues. For the CDR3, the DNA is TGTGCCAGCAGTGACTCGACGGGGGGAAGGACTGAAGCTTTCTTT. Translating gives CASSDSTGGRTEAFF.

V gene TRBV21-1 combines with J gene TRBJ2-6; no DNA check was done on the table's D call, TRBD1. TRBV21-1 constitutes a pseudogene. The CDR3 runs 16 residues. CDR3 nucleotide sequence: TGTGCCAGCAGCGCCCAGACAGCCTCTGGGGCCAACGTCCTGACTTTC. Residues: CASSAQTASGANVLTF.

V and J are TRBV6-1 and TRBJ2-5, with 10 bases identical to TRBD2. V shed 2 bases and J 4 bases; nucleotides not matched to a gene: 10. The germline V gene has CDR1 MNHNS and CDR2 SASEGT. The CDR3 has 17 amino acids. Here the CDR3 DNA reads TGTGCCAGCAGTGAAAGTGGAGCGGGGGGGCCGGGAGAGACCCAGTACTTC. It is translated as CASSESGAGGPGETQYF.